This T cell receptor beta chain was identified during a study of Ad26.COV2.S vaccination and SARS-CoV-2 variants. Notes on the study in general: Vaccine and placebo recipients had comparable breadth of non-spike TCRs.

Produced via immunoSEQ multiplex PCR; TCRdb's table is partial and in-frame only. The repertoire includes hundreds of thousands of clones, 80% to 90% of them detected once, and roughly 1.5% sits in the top ten. As concerns this clone: The antigen is not known.

The treatment denotes: around 19 received Ad26.COV2.S at low or high dose, single or two shots; about five received placebo; per-sample allocation not given. Sampling occurred on day 63 after the first vaccine or placebo injection. The TCR sequence derives from a person aged 18-60 years who received the Ad26.COV2.S COVID-19 vaccine or a placebo. The material sequenced was peripheral blood, taken in a trial of Ad26.COV2.S vaccine versus placebo.

In nucleotides, the CDR3 is TGCGCCAGCAGCCCTGGACTCTACAATCAGCCCCAGCATTTT. It translates to CASSPGLYNQPQHF. V and J are TRBV5-1 and TRBJ1-5; D is undetermined. In germline, CDR1 is SGHRS, CDR2 YFSETQ. This CDR3 has 14 amino acids. Trimming left V 4 bases short and J 3 bases short, with 11 bases between.